The 28 T cell receptor beta chains given below trace back to one sample, sequenced in a study of T cells in tuberculosis. Sequencing was performed with immunoSEQ multiplex PCR; in TCRdb, only in-frame clones are kept and a portion is missing. The table lists about 29,000 clones, nearly 90% of them singletons. Material for sequencing was PBMCs. Receptors originate from a donor aged 10-29 years with latent tuberculosis or without tuberculosis infection.

The gene calls are TRBV5-1 and TRBJ1-1, with D unresolved. This CDR3 is built from 16 residues. The germline V and J ends were trimmed by 3 bases and 6 bases, with 21 bases remaining between them. The germline V gene has CDR1 SGHRS and CDR2 YFSETQ. CDR3 region: CASSSGVGGVFSEAFF. In DNA form, the CDR3 reads TGCGCCAGCAGCTCCGGGGTGGGTGGGGTTTTTTCTGAAGCTTTCTTT.

The chain employs TRBV27 and TRBJ1-6; no reliable D call. This CDR3 spans 16 amino acids. Trimming took 0 bases from V and 5 from J, leaving 11 bases between them. CDR1 MNHEY and CDR2 SMNVEV come from the germline V gene (reference sequence). CDR3 sequence (DNA): TGTGCCAGCAGTTTATCAGTGAGCGGGAATAATTCACCCCTCCACTTT. This translates into CASSLSVSGNNSPLHF.

V gene TRBV7-9 combines with J gene TRBJ1-6; 9 positions match TRBD1. The CDR3 has 14 amino acids. Germline CDR1 and CDR2: SEHNR and FQNEAQ (reference sequence). With 5 bases clipped from V and 10 bases from J, the junction kept 6 bases outside the gene matches. As DNA, the CDR3 is TGTGCCAGCAGCGCGCGACAGGGGGACTCACCCCTCCACTTT. This codes for CASSARQGDSPLHF.

V is TRBV15 and J is TRBJ1-4, with TRBD1 matching 7 bases. V lost 4 bases to trimming and J lost 3 bases; unmatched junction nucleotides: 5. This CDR3 has 15 amino acids. Germline values: CDR1 LNHNV, CDR2 YYDKDF (reference sequence). DNA for the CDR3: TGTGCCACCAGCAAGACAGGGTCACCTAATGAAAAACTGTTTTTT. It codes for CATSKTGSPNEKLFF. The full variable domain, completed using reference TRBV15 and TRBJ1-4, is DAMVIQNPRYQVTQFGKPVTLSCSQTLNHNVMYWYQQKSSQAPKLLFHYYDKDFNNEADTPDNFQSRRPNTSFCFLDIRSPGLGDTAMYLCATSKTGSPNEKLFFGSGTQLSVL.

The V gene is TRBV11-3, the J gene TRBJ2-7; 7 bases agree with TRBD2. Unmatched junction bases numbered 15, after V lost 11 bases and J lost 11 bases. Germline V lookup: CDR1 SGHNT, CDR2 YENEEA. The CDR3 has 12 residues. Here the CDR3 DNA reads TGTGCCGGCCCTAGCGGTTTCTCCGGGGAGTACTTC. Translation: CAGPSGFSGEYF.

V usage is TRBV10-3 and J usage is TRBJ2-1, with D perhaps TRBD1 (6 bases). The CDR3 is made up of 13 amino acids. Trimming took 7 bases from V and 7 from J, leaving 14 bases between them. The V gene's germline CDR1 is ENHRY and CDR2 SYGVKD. CDR3 bases: TGTGCCATCATGGACGGGACAACAAATGAGCAGTTCTTC. Its translation: CAIMDGTTNEQFF.

The rearrangement uses TRBV5-5 and TRBJ2-5, with 13 bases identical to TRBD2. The CDR3 has 16 residues. V dropped 4 bases and J dropped 9; count of bases not matched to a gene: 12. Germline V lookup: CDR1 SGHKS, CDR2 YYEKEE (reference sequence). This CDR3 is CASSLQLAGGPGAQYF. The CDR3 DNA sequence: TGTGCCAGCAGCCTCCAACTAGCGGGGGGGCCCGGGGCCCAGTACTTC. The complete variable domain, with remaining parts taken from reference TRBV5-5 and TRBJ2-5, reads DAGVTQSPTHLIKTRGQQVTLRCSPISGHKSVSWYQQVLGQGPQFIFQYYEKEERGRGNFPDRFSARQFPNYSSELNVNALLLGDSALYLCASSLQLAGGPGAQYFGPGTRLLVL.

V and J are TRBV28 and TRBJ1-2, with 10 bases lining up with TRBD1. CDR1 and CDR2 (germline): MDHEN, SYDVKM. This CDR3 contains 14 residues. V shed 3 bases and J 7 bases; nucleotides not matched to a gene: 5. CDR3 sequence (DNA): TGTGCCAGCAGTTTCAGGGACAGGGGATCTGGCTACACCTTC. It specifies CASSFRDRGSGYTF.

J is TRBJ1-6 and V is TRBV2, with a tentative D call TRBD1 (5 bases). The CDR3 runs to 14 residues. Germline loops: CDR1 SNHLY, CDR2 FYNNEI. Between the trimmed V and J ends, which lost 6 bases and 6 bases, there was a span of 12 bases. The CDR3 DNA reads TGTGCCAGCAGGCTCGACAGCCTTAATTCACCCCTCCACTTT. This encodes CASRLDSLNSPLHF.

V usage is TRBV5-5 and J usage is TRBJ1-2; 9 nucleotides line up with TRBD1. With 3 bases clipped from V and 6 bases from J, the junction kept 6 bases outside the gene matches. The CDR3 length is 14 residues. Germline values: CDR1 SGHKS, CDR2 YYEKEE (reference sequence). This chain's CDR3 is CASSSTGGEDGYTF. CDR3 in DNA: TGTGCCAGCAGCTCCACAGGGGGCGAGGATGGCTACACCTTC.

The chain couples TRBV7-9 to TRBJ1-5, with a weak D call TRBD1 (6 bases). The CDR3 loop spans 11 amino acids. The germline gives CDR1 SEHNR, CDR2 FQNEAQ (reference sequence). The V end lost 5 bases, the J end lost 8 bases, and 7 bases lay between the germline ends. CDR3: CASSEGEPQHF. The CDR3 DNA sequence: TGTGCCAGCAGCGAGGGGGAGCCCCAGCATTTT.

The chain couples TRBV6-5 to TRBJ2-7; D perhaps matches TRBD2 (5 bases). This CDR3 contains 15 residues. Between the trimmed V and J ends, which lost 6 bases and 0 bases, there was a span of 15 bases. From germline, CDR1 is MNHEY and CDR2 SVGAGI. CDR3 DNA: TGTGCCAGCAGACCTAGCCGGGATAGCTCCTACGAGCAGTACTTC. Protein sequence: CASRPSRDSSYEQYF.

CDR3 bases: TGTGCCAGCAGTTACTACCCCGGGGGGAGGGATACGCAGTATTTT. It codes for CASSYYPGGRDTQYF. This sequence joins TRBV6-5 and TRBJ2-3; 7 bases are shared with TRBD2. CDR1 MNHEY and CDR2 SVGAGI come from the germline V gene. The CDR3 runs 15 residues. The junction had 7 bases not matched to a gene; V was cut back by 1 base and J by 6 bases.

This chain links TRBV5-1 with TRBJ2-7; 13 bases match TRBD2. Germline values: CDR1 SGHRS, CDR2 YFSETQ. J lost 7 bases, V lost 4 bases, and 11 bases had no gene match. The CDR3 runs 16 residues. CDR3: CASSPGLAGDIKEQYF. The CDR3, as DNA: TGCGCCAGCAGCCCCGGACTAGCGGGGGATATAAAGGAGCAGTACTTC.

This clone was seen a handful of times. This rearrangement joins TRBV25-1 to TRBJ2-7; 8 bases line up with TRBD1. The J segment lost 10 bases and the V segment lost 4 bases, leaving 3 bases of the junction unmatched. Germline V CDR1 and CDR2: MGHDK, SYGVNS. The CDR3 has 11 residues. The CDR3 DNA reads TGTGCCAGCAGTGCTGACAGGGGACAGTACTTC. It codes for CASSADRGQYF.

The chain uses TRBV19 and TRBJ2-5; TRBD2 might be the D (5 bases). The germline CDR1 and CDR2 sequences are LNHDA and SQIVND (reference sequence). This CDR3 has 15 amino acids. V lost 6 bases, J lost 3 bases, and 17 bases lay in between. CDR3 sequence: CASSKYRTEKETQYF. CDR3 coding DNA: TGTGCCAGTAGCAAATACCGGACTGAAAAAGAGACCCAGTACTTC. The whole variable domain, remainder taken from reference TRBV19 and TRBJ2-5, is DGGITQSPKYLFRKEGQNVTLSCEQNLNHDAMYWYRQDPGQGLRLIYYSQIVNDFQKGDIAEGYSVSREKKESFPLTVTSAQKNPTAFYLCASSKYRTEKETQYFGPGTRLLVL.

The rearrangement joins TRBV9 to TRBJ2-1; D remains ambiguous. V was cut by 1 base and J by 0 bases, with 5 bases left in between. Germline values: CDR1 SGDLS, CDR2 YYNGEE. The CDR3 runs 14 residues. The DNA of the CDR3 is TGTGCCAGCAGCGTACGTAGCTCCTACAATGAGCAGTTCTTC. It is translated as CASSVRSSYNEQFF.

The V and J genes are TRBV7-2 and TRBJ2-7; 11 positions agree with TRBD2. There are 16 residues in the CDR3. V lost 5 bases to trimming and J lost 1 base; unmatched junction nucleotides: 7. The germline V gene has CDR1 SGHTA and CDR2 FQGNSA. CDR3 coding DNA: TGTGCCAGCAGCCCAATGGGACTAGCGGCTTCCTACGAGCAGTACTTC. It is translated as CASSPMGLAASYEQYF. The whole variable domain, filled in from reference TRBV7-2 and TRBJ2-7, reads GAGVSQSPSNKVTEKGKDVELRCDPISGHTALYWYRQSLGQGLEFLIYFQGNSAPDKSGLPSDRFSAERTGGSVSTLTIQRTQQEDSAVYLCASSPMGLAASYEQYFGPGTRLTVT.

V usage is TRBV5-6 and J usage is TRBJ2-7, with 10 positions matching TRBD1. CDR1 is SGHDT and CDR2 is YYEEEE in the germline V gene. The CDR3 contains 14 residues. J was trimmed by 5 bases and V by 5 bases; bases with no gene match: 7. This chain's CDR3 is CASSPGTGAHEQYF. The CDR3 nucleotides read TGTGCCAGCAGTCCCGGGACAGGGGCCCACGAGCAGTACTTC.

This rearrangement joins TRBV19 to TRBJ1-5, with TRBD1 as a possible D gene (5 bases). Germline V gives CDR1 LNHDA, CDR2 SQIVND (reference sequence). The CDR3 totals 17 residues. V was clipped by 4 bases and J by 0 bases, with 16 bases between them. CDR3: CASSRGRAPYSNQPQHF. The CDR3 DNA follows: TGTGCCAGTAGTAGGGGCAGGGCACCTTATAGCAATCAGCCCCAGCATTTT.

The rearrangement links TRBV10-3 to TRBJ2-1; 7 bases are shared with TRBD2. There are 18 residues in the CDR3. With V trimmed by 5 bases and J by 3 bases, 16 bases remained unmatched. Germline assignment: CDR1 ENHRY and CDR2 SYGVKD. CDR3 sequence: CAISYKNSLANLYNEQFF. The CDR3 nucleotides are TGTGCCATCAGTTATAAGAACTCACTAGCGAACCTCTACAATGAGCAGTTCTTC.

The chain combines TRBV19 with TRBJ2-5; 7 nucleotides line up with TRBD1. Germline CDR1 is LNHDA and CDR2 is SQIVND (reference sequence). With V trimmed by 4 bases and J by 3 bases, 5 bases remained unmatched. The CDR3 contains 14 residues. The CDR3 loop is CASSTGQLKETQYF. The CDR3 region has the DNA TGTGCCAGTAGTACGGGACAGTTAAAAGAGACCCAGTACTTC.

The CDR3 sequence is CASSLWPRRGIVDEQFF. The CDR3, as DNA: TGTGCCAGCAGTTTATGGCCAAGGAGGGGAATTGTCGATGAGCAGTTCTTC. The rearrangement links TRBV28 to TRBJ2-1, with D perhaps matching TRBD2 (6 bases). The CDR3 covers 17 residues. V was pared by 0 bases and J by 8 bases, with 20 bases between. Looked up from germline, CDR1 is MDHEN and CDR2 is SYDVKM.

V is TRBV7-2 and J is TRBJ1-1, with D possibly being TRBD1 (5 bases). The CDR3 is made up of 14 amino acids. Trimming took 2 bases from V and 11 from J, leaving 18 bases between them. CDR1 and CDR2 (germline): SGHTA, FQGNSA. The DNA of the CDR3 is TGTGCCAGCAGCTTAATTGGGGCGCAGAGTATGGCTTTCTTT. It yields the protein CASSLIGAQSMAFF.

V and J are TRBV5-1 and TRBJ2-7; D might be TRBD1 (5 bases). CDR3 length equals 14 residues. V lost 0 bases, J lost 3 bases, and 10 bases lay in between. Germline V gives CDR1 SGHRS, CDR2 YFSETQ. CDR3 DNA sequence: TGCGCCAGCAGCTTGGTACGGACAAACTACGAGCAGTACTTC. Translation gives CASSLVRTNYEQYF.

This clone was found a few times. The chain has TRBV6-1 and TRBJ1-5; a possible D gene is TRBD1 (6 bases). With 4 bases removed from V and 7 bases from J, the gap between germline ends came to 20 bases. Per germline, CDR1 MNHNS and CDR2 SASEGT. This CDR3 is 16 amino acids long. The CDR3 loop is CASSVKGRGPEQPQHF. In DNA form, the CDR3 reads TGTGCCAGCAGTGTAAAAGGCAGGGGTCCAGAGCAGCCCCAGCATTTT.

The CDR3 nucleotides read TGTGCCAGTATGGGCTCCCAGGGCCCCTATGGCTACACCTTC. It encodes CASMGSQGPYGYTF. This chain uses TRBV19 with TRBJ1-2; perhaps TRBD1 as D (5 bases). The length of the CDR3 is 14 residues. CDR1 is LNHDA and CDR2 is SQIVND in the germline V gene (reference sequence). Trimming left V 7 bases short and J 4 bases short, with 16 bases between. The full variable domain, in which reference TRBV19 and TRBJ1-2 provide the parts outside the CDR3, is DGGITQSPKYLFRKEGQNVTLSCEQNLNHDAMYWYRQDPGQGLRLIYYSQIVNDFQKGDIAEGYSVSREKKESFPLTVTSAQKNPTAFYLCASMGSQGPYGYTFGSGTRLTVV.

The chain couples TRBV5-1 to TRBJ2-7; a weak D match, TRBD1 (5 bases). The germline CDR1 and CDR2 sequences are SGHRS and YFSETQ. The CDR3 is made up of 14 amino acids. V was pared by 2 bases and J by 4 bases, with 13 bases between. The CDR3 coding sequence is TGCGCCAGCAGCTTACACGATAGGGGTTACGAGCAGTACTTC. This gives the protein CASSLHDRGYEQYF. Looking up the rest from reference TRBV5-1 and TRBJ2-7 gives the full variable domain: KAGVTQTPRYLIKTRGQQVTLSCSPISGHRSVSWYQQTPGQGLQFLFEYFSETQRNKGNFPGRFSGRQFSNSRSEMNVSTLELGDSALYLCASSLHDRGYEQYFGPGTRLTVT.